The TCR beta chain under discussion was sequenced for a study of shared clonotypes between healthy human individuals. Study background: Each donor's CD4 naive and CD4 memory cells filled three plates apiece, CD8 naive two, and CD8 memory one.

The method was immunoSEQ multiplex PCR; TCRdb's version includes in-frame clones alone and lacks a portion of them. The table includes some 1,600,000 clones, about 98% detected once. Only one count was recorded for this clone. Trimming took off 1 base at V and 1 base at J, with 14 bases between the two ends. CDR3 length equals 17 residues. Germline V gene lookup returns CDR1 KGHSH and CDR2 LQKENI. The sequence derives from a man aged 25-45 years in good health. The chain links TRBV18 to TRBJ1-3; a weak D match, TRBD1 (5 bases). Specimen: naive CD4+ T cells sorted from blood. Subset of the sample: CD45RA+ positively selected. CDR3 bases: TGTGCCAGCTCACCACTCGAGAGTGGGGGTTCTGGAAACACCATATATTTT. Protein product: CASSPLESGGSGNTIYF. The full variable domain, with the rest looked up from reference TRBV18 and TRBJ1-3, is NAGVMQNPRHLVRRRGQEARLRCSPMKGHSHVYWYRQLPEEGLKFMVYLQKENIIDESGMPKERFSAEFPKEGPSILRIQQVVRGDSAAYFCASSPLESGGSGNTIYFGEGSWLTVV.